Listed below are T cell receptor beta chains from one sample, sequenced in a study of identical twins. TCRdb redid the calling of the 5' RACE reads with MiXCR, one entry per CDR3 protein. The repertoire holds fewer than 250,000 distinct CDR3 sequences, 6.5% to 9% seen once, with 5% to 6% in the top ten. The same sample was also used in a study of yellow fever vaccine responses in identical twins.

The sample taken for sequencing was CD8+ T cells sorted from blood. The receptors shown here come from a young woman in good health. Each CDR3 is given with its conserved first and last residue. The order of the fields is D gene, clone size, J gene, CDR3 length, V gene, CDR3 DNA, CDR3 protein. The D gene is left open where the match is weak. The listing skips clone size in some rows; elsewhere it reads once, few, many or a size class.

- many TRBJ2-7 16 TRBV7-9 TGTGCCAGCAGCTACCATACGGGACTGAGCTCCTACGAGCAGTACTTC CASSYHTGLSSYEQYF
- few TRBJ2-5 15 TRBV10-3 TGTGCCATCAGTGAGTGGGGCGGACGCCAAGAGACCCAGTACTTC CAISEWGGRQETQYF
TRBD1 many TRBJ2-1 15 TRBV5-1 TGCGCCAGCAGCTCGCGTGACAGGGGGTTGGATGAGCAGTTCTTC CASSSRDRGLDEQFF
- many TRBJ2-2 15 TRBV12-3/TRBV12-4 TGTGCCAGCAGTTTTCTGCCAGCGGACACCGGGGAGCTGTTTTTT CASSFLPADTGELFF
- - TRBJ1-4 13 TRBV12-3/TRBV12-4 TGTGCCAGCAGAGGCGTGTTCTGGGAAAAACTGTTTTTT CASRGVFWEKLFF
- many TRBJ2-7 12 TRBV2 TGTGCCAGCTTGGGTAGGCTCTACGAGCAGTACTTC CASLGRLYEQYF
- few TRBJ2-3 14 TRBV4-1 TGCGCCAGCAGCCAAGTTCCAGCCACAGATACGCAGTATTTT CASSQVPATDTQYF
TRBD2 few TRBJ2-1 17 TRBV9 TGTGCCAGCAGCGGCTGGGGTGGGGGGGGCTCCTACAATGAGCAGTTCTTC CASSGWGGGGSYNEQFF
- many TRBJ2-1 15 TRBV7-9 TGTGCCAGCAGCTTAGGGGCGGGGAACTACAATGAGCAGTTCTTC CASSLGAGNYNEQFF
- many TRBJ2-1 17 TRBV27 TGTGCCAGCTGGGAATCAGCTTTTGTGGGGGGTAACAATGAGCAGTTCTTC CASWESAFVGGNNEQFF
- many TRBJ2-1 16 TRBV20-1 TGCAGTGCCCTTGCAGAGGGGGGGCCAACATACAATGAGCAGTTCTTC CSALAEGGPTYNEQFF
- - TRBJ2-5 14 TRBV6-1 TGTGCCAGCAGTGAATTCGGGGCAGAGGAGACCCAGTACTTC CASSEFGAEETQYF
- few TRBJ2-5 13 TRBV7-8 TGTGCCAGCAGCCCCCGAAGCCGAGAGACCCAGTACTTC CASSPRSRETQYF
- - TRBJ2-7 13 TRBV5-1 TGCGCCAGCAGCGGGCTGGGGGGTGAAGAGCAGTACTTC CASSGLGGEEQYF
TRBD2 few TRBJ2-3 18 TRBV27 TGTGCCAGCAGTTTATCGGGGACTAGCGGGGGTATTGGAGATACGCAGTATTTT CASSLSGTSGGIGDTQYF
- few TRBJ2-3 15 TRBV12-3/TRBV12-4 TGTGCCAGCAGTTTATTGGTCGCGAATACAGATACGCAGTATTTT CASSLLVANTDTQYF
- many TRBJ1-1 11 TRBV29-1 TGCAGCGTTGACCGTGTGGGGGAAGCTTTCTTT CSVDRVGEAFF
- - TRBJ2-7 14 TRBV25-1 TGTGCCAGTTTAGACACGGAAGGAACCTACGAGCAGTACTTC CASLDTEGTYEQYF
- - TRBJ2-3 16 TRBV7-2 TGTGCCAACAGCTTAGCGTGGGTAGCGAACACAGATACGCAGTATTTT CANSLAWVANTDTQYF
- many TRBJ2-1 15 TRBV20-1 TGCAGTGCCCGACTCATAGAAAGGGACTACAATGAGCAGTTCTTC CSARLIERDYNEQFF
- - TRBJ1-3 14 TRBV28 TGTGCCAGCAGTCTCCTCGTCCTGGGAAACACCATATATTTT CASSLLVLGNTIYF
- many TRBJ2-4 14 TRBV4-1 TGCGCCAGCAGCCTCTTCGACTCAGGGGACATTCAGTACTTC CASSLFDSGDIQYF
- - TRBJ2-2 16 TRBV20-1 TGCTGTGCTTCGGACAGACTCCATTTGAGCGCCGGGGAGCTGTTTTTT CCASDRLHLSAGELFF
- many TRBJ2-2 15 TRBV11-2 TGTGCCAGCAGCTCCTCCGGGACCGCAGAGAGGGAGCTGTTTTTT CASSSSGTAERELFF
- - TRBJ1-5 14 TRBV27 TGTGCCAGCAGTTTACAGATGGGAAATCAGCCCCAGCATTTT CASSLQMGNQPQHF
- - TRBJ2-7 15 TRBV2 TGTGCCAGCAGTGGTGACTACGAGGTTTTGTACGAGCAGTACTTC CASSGDYEVLYEQYF
- many TRBJ1-1 13 TRBV20-1 TGCAGTGAGAAGACAGCGACTTCCCCTGAAGCTTTCTTT CSEKTATSPEAFF
TRBD2 - TRBJ2-7 11 TRBV2 TGTGCCAGCAAAGGGAGGGGCGAGCAGTACTTC CASKGRGEQYF
TRBD1 - TRBJ1-5 16 TRBV27 TGTGCCAGCAGTTTATCTTCAGGGGGCTTCGCTCAGCCCCAGCATTTT CASSLSSGGFAQPQHF
TRBD1 few TRBJ1-2 15 TRBV7-9 TGTGCCAGCAGCTCCCCCGGGACAGTAAACTATGGCTACACCTTC CASSSPGTVNYGYTF
- few TRBJ2-5 14 TRBV12-3/TRBV12-4 TGTGCCAGCAGTTTACCCTTAGAAAGAGAGACCCAGTACTTC CASSLPLERETQYF
TRBD1 - TRBJ1-4 16 TRBV6-1 TGTGCCAGCAGTACATCACAGGGGGATCCGGATGAAAAACTGTTTTTT CASSTSQGDPDEKLFF
- few TRBJ2-7 17 TRBV6-5 TGTGCCAGCAGTTACTTGGGTCCGAGCGGCCTTACCTACGAGCAGTACTTC CASSYLGPSGLTYEQYF
TRBD2 many TRBJ2-1 15 TRBV7-8 TGTGCCAGCAGCTTAGTTCAAAGCGGGGATAATGAGCAGTTCTTC CASSLVQSGDNEQFF
- many TRBJ1-1 13 TRBV6-5 TGTGCCAGCAGTACTGGGGGTGCCACTGAAGCTTTCTTT CASSTGGATEAFF
- few TRBJ2-5 13 TRBV2 TGTGCCAGCAGTGAAGCCGACTCGGAGACCCAGTACTTC CASSEADSETQYF
TRBD2 - TRBJ2-3 16 TRBV5-1 TGCGCCAGCAGCTTGGCTGGCGGGGGGCTATCAGATACGCAGTATTTT CASSLAGGGLSDTQYF
- many TRBJ2-1 16 TRBV4-1 TGCGCCAGCAGCCAAGATTCGGGGGGCAGTTACAATGAGCAGTTCTTC CASSQDSGGSYNEQFF
- - TRBJ2-1 15 TRBV27 TGTGCCAGCAGTTTTGGGCAGGGACGCTACAATGAGCAGTTCTTC CASSFGQGRYNEQFF
- - TRBJ1-2 12 TRBV3-1 TGTGCCAGCAGCCAAGATCAGGATGGCTACACCTTC CASSQDQDGYTF
TRBD2 - TRBJ2-5 15 TRBV29-1 TGCAGCGTTGAACTAGTAGCGGGGGTCCAAGAGACCCAGTACTTC CSVELVAGVQETQYF
TRBD1 - TRBJ2-5 15 TRBV10-3 TGTGCCATCAGTGAGTCTAACAGGGGACAAGAGACCCAGTACTTC CAISESNRGQETQYF
- few TRBJ2-2 14 TRBV21-1 TGTGCCAGCAGCACGGGTGGGCGTACCGGGGAGCTGTTTTTT CASSTGGRTGELFF
- many TRBJ1-1 12 TRBV7-9 TGTGCCAGCAGCTTAGGAGGGGAAGAAGCTTTCTTT CASSLGGEEAFF
- many TRBJ2-7 12 TRBV12-3/TRBV12-4 TGTGCCAGCAGCGAGGAAGGACCCGAGCAGTACTTC CASSEEGPEQYF
- - TRBJ2-1 16 TRBV20-1 TGCAGTGCTTCGGTCCCCCCCCAGGGCTCCTACAATGAGCAGTTCTTC CSASVPPQGSYNEQFF
- - TRBJ2-4 14 TRBV24-1 TGTGCCACCTCGGCTGGCGGGGCCAAAAACATTCAGTACTTC CATSAGGAKNIQYF
- few TRBJ1-1 15 TRBV14 TGTGCCAGCAGCCAAGGGGGAACGTATAACACTGAAGCTTTCTTT CASSQGGTYNTEAFF
TRBD1 - TRBJ1-1 15 TRBV27 TGTGCCAGCAGCCCTGGACAGGGAGTAATCACTGAAGCTTTCTTT CASSPGQGVITEAFF
- few TRBJ2-7 14 TRBV9 TGTGCCAGCAGCCCGGCTAGCGAGTCTTACGAGCAGTACTTC CASSPASESYEQYF
- - TRBJ1-1 15 TRBV5-1 TGCGCCAGCAGCTTGGTAGGTGCCCTGAACACTGAAGCTTTCTTT CASSLVGALNTEAFF
- many TRBJ1-5 13 TRBV20-1 TGCAGTGCTAGAGATGGGCCCAATCAGCCCCAGCATTTT CSARDGPNQPQHF
- few TRBJ2-6 15 TRBV5-5 TGTGCCAGCAGCTTCCAGGGGAATGGGGCCAACGTCCTGACTTTC CASSFQGNGANVLTF
- - TRBJ2-7 14 TRBV5-1 TGCGCCAGCAGCTTAAGGATGGGATCATACGAGCAGTACTTC CASSLRMGSYEQYF
- - TRBJ2-2 17 TRBV13 TGTGCCAGCAGCCCTAGCCCCGGGACTCTTATAACCGGGGAGCTGTTTTTT CASSPSPGTLITGELFF
TRBD1 few TRBJ2-1 13 TRBV4-1 TGCGCCAGCAGCCAGAACAGGGGGAATGAGCAGTTCTTC CASSQNRGNEQFF
TRBD1 many TRBJ1-5 16 TRBV15 TGTGCCACCAGAGTAACAGGACAGGGAATAGATCAGCCCCAGCATTTT CATRVTGQGIDQPQHF